This T cell receptor (beta chain) was retrieved from a study of T cells in localized non-small cell lung cancer. Overall study results and limits: It was uninvolved adjacent lung that showed the highest T cell clonality, exceeding tumor.

A note on this clone: The antigen is undetermined.

Profiling relied on immunoSEQ multiplex PCR, and the TCRdb table lists in-frame clones only, not all of them. The profile shows around 55,000 clones, 85% to 90% of them singletons. The germline CDR1 and CDR2 sequences are GTSNPN and SVGIG (reference sequence). The length of the CDR3 is 14 residues. Trimming took off 4 bases at V and 7 bases at J, with 14 bases between the two ends. The TCR was taken from a female donor with stage II lung adenocarcinoma. The sequenced sample was PBMCs, obtained before any cancer treatment. The chain employs TRBV30 and TRBJ1-6; D perhaps matches TRBD1 (5 bases). CDR3 in DNA: TGTGCCTGGAACGAAGGGGCCCTGAATTCACCCCTCCACTTT. Translation gives CAWNEGALNSPLHF.